The 19 T cell receptor beta chains given below trace back to one sample, sequenced in a study of control samples from healthy donors and cancer patients. Measured with immunoSEQ multiplex PCR; TCRdb has only the in-frame clones, and not every one. The sample holds some 98,000 clones, approximately 84% seen once. The source material was PBMCs. The receptors stem from a man aged 65 to 79 with lung cancer.

J is TRBJ2-7 and V is TRBV7-9; 9 bases fit TRBD1. The CDR3 is made up of 16 amino acids. Germline-derived CDR1 and CDR2 are SEHNR and FQNEAQ (reference sequence). Trimming cost V 2 bases and J 2 bases; bases outside gene matches: 7. The DNA for the CDR3 is TGTGCCAGCAGCTTATCAAGCAGGACAGGGGCCTACGAGCAGTACTTC. Translating gives CASSLSSRTGAYEQYF.

V is TRBV3-1 (or the pseudogene TRBV3-2) and J is TRBJ2-7; no definite D call. Trimming took 1 base from V and 3 from J, leaving 4 bases between them. This CDR3 region has 12 residues. Per germline, CDR1 LGHDT and CDR2 YNNKEL (reference sequence). CDR3 region: CASSQGIYEQYF. The CDR3 region has the DNA TGTGCCAGCAGCCAAGGAATCTACGAGCAGTACTTC.

The V gene is TRBV9, the J gene TRBJ1-4, with D tentatively TRBD1 (6 bases). There are 15 residues in the CDR3. Germline V gene sequence: CDR1 SGDLS, CDR2 YYNGEE. The V end was cut by 1 base, the J end by 7 bases, with 14 bases between. CDR3 sequence: CASSVSGGLSEKLFF. The CDR3 nucleotides read TGTGCCAGCAGCGTATCTGGGGGGCTTAGTGAAAAACTGTTTTTT.

This rearrangement joins TRBV27 to TRBJ2-2; D tentatively fits TRBD1 or TRBD2 (5 bases each). This CDR3 has 15 residues. Germline CDR1 and CDR2: MNHEY and SMNVEV (reference sequence). Between the trimmed V and J ends, which lost 3 bases and 4 bases, there was a span of 12 bases. Here the CDR3 reads CASSFRGDATGELFF. The DNA for the CDR3 is TGTGCCAGCAGTTTCCGAGGGGATGCCACCGGGGAGCTGTTTTTT.

The V and J genes are TRBV5-6 and TRBJ2-5; TRBD2 aligns across 8 bases. CDR1 and CDR2 from the germline V gene are SGHDT and YYEEEE. CDR3 size: 16 residues. Germline trimming cut 4 bases from V and 1 base from J; bases unmatched to any gene: 9. The CDR3 region is CASSTPRGGIQETQYF. CDR3 DNA sequence: TGTGCCAGCAGCACCCCCCGGGGGGGTATCCAAGAGACCCAGTACTTC.

The chain uses TRBV24-1 and TRBJ2-1, with 13 bases fitting TRBD2. J was trimmed by 7 bases and V by 6 bases; bases with no gene match: 2. The CDR3 consists of 14 residues. CDR1 and CDR2 from the germline V gene are KGHDR and SFDVKD. CDR3 DNA sequence: TGTGCCACCAGTACGACTAGCGGGGGGAATGAGCAGTTCTTC. Amino acids: CATSTTSGGNEQFF.

The chain couples TRBV9 to TRBJ1-6; D is undetermined. V was trimmed by 0 bases and J by 10 bases, leaving 8 bases between them. Germline V gene data show CDR1 as SGDLS and CDR2 as YYNGEE. This CDR3 is built from 13 residues. This CDR3 reads CASSVEDGSPLHF. The CDR3 coding sequence is TGTGCCAGCAGCGTAGAGGATGGGTCACCCCTCCACTTT.

The rearrangement uses TRBV4-2 and TRBJ2-2; TRBD1 aligns across 9 bases. This CDR3 spans 17 amino acids. Trimming took 0 bases from V and 4 from J; bases not matched to a gene: 6. Germline V gene sequence: CDR1 LGHNA, CDR2 YNFKEQ. The CDR3 region is CASSQDRGQGLTGELFF. The CDR3 DNA reads as TGTGCCAGCAGCCAAGATAGGGGACAGGGACTCACCGGGGAGCTGTTTTTT.

This rearrangement joins TRBV12-3 or TRBV12-4 to TRBJ2-5; 8 bases line up with TRBD1. The CDR3 has 13 amino acids. The J segment lost 4 bases and the V segment lost 3 bases, leaving 1 base of the junction unmatched. The CDR3: CASSFDRGETQYF. Written as DNA, the CDR3 is TGTGCCAGCAGTTTTGACAGGGGAGAGACCCAGTACTTC.

Only one count was recorded for this clone. CDR3 region: CASGTTTSPQGDTQYF. The CDR3 nucleotides are TGCGCCAGCGGTACTACAACTAGCCCTCAGGGGGATACGCAGTATTTT. This chain uses TRBV5-1 with TRBJ2-3; D possibly uses TRBD1 or TRBD2 (6 bases each). The CDR3 is made up of 16 amino acids. Germline CDR1 SGHRS, CDR2 YFSETQ. Trimming removed 7 bases at V and 6 bases at J, with 24 bases between. The full variable domain, with the rest looked up from reference TRBV5-1 and TRBJ2-3, is KAGVTQTPRYLIKTRGQQVTLSCSPISGHRSVSWYQQTPGQGLQFLFEYFSETQRNKGNFPGRFSGRQFSNSRSEMNVSTLELGDSALYLCASGTTTSPQGDTQYFGPGTRLTVL.

The chain links TRBV5-1 to TRBJ2-1; maybe TRBD2 (6 bases). The CDR3 runs 12 residues. Germline values: CDR1 SGHRS, CDR2 YFSETQ. V lost 8 bases to trimming and J lost 8 bases, with 14 bases between them. CDR3 nucleotide sequence: TGCGCCAGTATCGGGACTGGGGATGAGCAGTTCTTC. Protein product: CASIGTGDEQFF.

The chain combines TRBV14 with TRBJ2-6; the D gene could be TRBD1 or TRBD2 (7 bases each). This CDR3 has 18 amino acids. Germline CDR1 is SGHDN and CDR2 is FVKESK. Trimming left V 7 bases short and J 0 bases short, with 19 bases between. The DNA of the CDR3 is TGTGCCAGCACCAAATCTCAGGGGGGGAGCTCTGGGGCCAACGTCCTGACTTTC. Protein product: CASTKSQGGSSGANVLTF.

V is TRBV12-3 or TRBV12-4 and J is TRBJ2-1; 11 nucleotides match TRBD2. V shed 5 bases, J shed 8 bases, and the junction held 2 bases outside the gene matches. The CDR3 totals 13 residues. This chain's CDR3 is CASSLSGGDEQFF. Written as DNA, the CDR3 is TGTGCCAGCAGTCTTAGCGGGGGGGATGAGCAGTTCTTC.

The rearrangement links TRBV18 to TRBJ1-2; perhaps TRBD1 as D (5 bases). The germline V gene has CDR1 KGHSH and CDR2 LQKENI. Trimming left V 6 bases short and J 2 bases short, with 13 bases between. This CDR3 is built from 14 residues. In DNA, the CDR3 is TGTGCCAGCTCTGTTGGGACTGTCAACTATGGCTACACCTTC. Translated, it gives CASSVGTVNYGYTF.

This clone was found a few times. The chain joins TRBV4-2 to TRBJ2-3; the D gene is possibly TRBD2 (7 bases). V lost 0 bases to trimming and J lost 8 bases, with 15 bases between them. The CDR3 is 15 residues long. Germline CDR1 and CDR2: LGHNA and YNFKEQ. The CDR3 DNA sequence: TGTGCCAGCAGCCAAGAGGGGGGGGGCGAAGGTACGCAGTATTTT. Its translation: CASSQEGGGEGTQYF.

This chain uses TRBV10-3 with TRBJ2-3, with 9 bases lining up with TRBD2. The V and J ends lost 4 bases and 2 bases, in that order; junction bases with no gene match: 4. In germline, CDR1 is ENHRY, CDR2 SYGVKD. The CDR3 is 15 residues long. The CDR3 sequence is CAISAAGGPTDTQYF. DNA for the CDR3: TGTGCCATCAGTGCCGCGGGGGGGCCCACAGATACGCAGTATTTT.

This clone was recorded only once. CDR3 amino acids: CASSQVQGSGNTIYF. The CDR3 DNA reads TGTGCCAGCAGCCAAGTCCAGGGTTCTGGAAACACCATATATTTT. This chain links TRBV3-1 (or the pseudogene TRBV3-2) with TRBJ1-3; D possibly corresponds to TRBD1 (5 bases). CDR1 and CDR2 (germline): LGHDT, YNNKEL (reference sequence). This CDR3 comprises 15 residues. Trimming left V 1 base short and J 1 base short, with 8 bases between.

A single count supports this clone. In DNA, the CDR3 is TGTGCCAGCAGTCCGGGACTAGCGGGGGTGGTCTCCTACAATGAGCAGTTCTTC. Translated: CASSPGLAGVVSYNEQFF. The rearrangement joins TRBV6-2 or TRBV6-3 to TRBJ2-1; 14 nucleotides align to TRBD2. The CDR3 totals 18 residues. J was trimmed by 0 bases and V by 5 bases; bases with no gene match: 6. Germline assignment: CDR1 MNHEY and CDR2 SVGEGT.

The rearrangement uses TRBV19 and TRBJ2-2, with D possibly being TRBD1 or TRBD2 (5 bases each). This CDR3 has 14 amino acids. Germline CDR1 and CDR2: LNHDA and SQIVND (reference sequence). V lost 6 bases and J lost 4, with 12 bases in between. Written as DNA, the CDR3 is TGTGCCAGTAGGCAGGGTGGGGGCACCGGGGAGCTGTTTTTT. Its protein product is CASRQGGGTGELFF.